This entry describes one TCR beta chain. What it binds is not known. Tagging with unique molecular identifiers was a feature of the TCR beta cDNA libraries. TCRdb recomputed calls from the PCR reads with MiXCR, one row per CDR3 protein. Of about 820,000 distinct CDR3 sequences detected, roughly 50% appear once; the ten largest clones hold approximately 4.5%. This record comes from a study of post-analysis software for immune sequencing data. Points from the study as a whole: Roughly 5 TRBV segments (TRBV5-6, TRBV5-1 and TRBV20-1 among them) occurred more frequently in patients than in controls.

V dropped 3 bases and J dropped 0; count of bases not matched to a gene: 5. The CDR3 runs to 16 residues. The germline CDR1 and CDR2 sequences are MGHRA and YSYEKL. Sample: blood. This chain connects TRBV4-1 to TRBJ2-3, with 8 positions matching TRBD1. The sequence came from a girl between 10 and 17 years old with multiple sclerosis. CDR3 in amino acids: CASSQQGAPSTDTQYF. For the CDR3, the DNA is TGCGCCAGCAGCCAGCAGGGGGCGCCTAGCACAGATACGCAGTATTTT.